This is a list of T cell receptor beta chains from one sample in a study of radiation and T cells in renal cell carcinoma. Measured with immunoSEQ multiplex PCR; TCRdb has only the in-frame clones, and not every one. The sample yields around 170,000 clones, about 87% seen once. The material sequenced was blood, taken from a patient whose treatment included radiotherapy and nephrectomy. The receptor set was obtained from a woman aged 50 to 60 with renal cell carcinoma. CDR3s include the opening cysteine and the closing phenylalanine or tryptophan. Each record gives: J gene, V gene, CDR3 length, clone size, D gene, CDR3 protein, CDR3 DNA. D genes are given only for firm matches. Size is stated for part of the rows, as once, few or many counts, or as a class when the clone is expanded.

TRBJ1-6,TRBV25-1,11,once,-,CASIFYSPLHF,TGTGCCAGCATATTTTATTCACCCCTCCACTTT
TRBJ2-7,TRBV5-5,14,-,TRBD1,CASSSSGTAYEQYF,TGTGCCAGCAGCTCCTCCGGGACAGCCTACGAGCAGTACTTC
TRBJ2-7,TRBV19,14,-,-,CASSNRQRTYEQYF,TGTGCCAGTAGTAACCGACAGAGGACCTACGAGCAGTACTTC
TRBJ1-2,TRBV30,14,-,-,CAWNIKTGLSGYTF,TGTGCCTGGAATATAAAGACAGGTTTGAGTGGCTACACCTTC
TRBJ1-5,TRBV12-5,15,-,-,CASGPDRTYNQPQHF,TGTGCTAGTGGACCGGACCGAACTTACAATCAGCCCCAGCATTTT
TRBJ2-3,TRBV7-9,19,-,TRBD1,CASSSSPGTGFGGTDTQYF,TGTGCCAGCAGCTCCAGTCCCGGGACAGGGTTCGGCGGCACAGATACGCAGTATTTT
TRBJ2-2,TRBV6-6,13,-,-,CASLPANTGELFF,TGTGCCAGCCTTCCCGCGAACACCGGGGAGCTGTTTTTT
TRBJ1-1,TRBV7-9,14,-,-,CASSLITVNTEAFF,TGTGCCAGCAGCCTAATTACAGTGAACACTGAAGCTTTCTTT
TRBJ1-1,TRBV5-6,14,-,TRBD1,CASSPTGEYTEAFF,TGTGCCAGCAGCCCAACAGGGGAGTACACTGAAGCTTTCTTT
TRBJ2-7,TRBV2,14,-,TRBD1,CASGGQPKGYEQYF,TGTGCCAGCGGGGGACAGCCGAAGGGCTACGAGCAGTACTTC
TRBJ2-2,TRBV29-1,18,-,-,CSVAGPRQGHPNTGELFF,TGCAGCGTTGCGGGTCCGAGGCAGGGCCACCCGAACACCGGGGAGCTGTTTTTT
TRBJ2-3,TRBV6-4,14,-,-,CASSETGAGDTQYF,TGTGCCAGCAGTGAAACGGGCGCTGGAGATACGCAGTATTTT
TRBJ1-5,TRBV5-4,13,-,-,CASSRRGDQPQHF,TGTGCCAGCAGCCGCAGGGGAGATCAGCCCCAGCATTTT
TRBJ1-6,TRBV9,14,few,-,CASSGRQVNSPLHF,TGTGCCAGCAGCGGAAGACAGGTTAATTCACCCCTCCACTTT
TRBJ1-2,TRBV5-1,16,-,TRBD1,CASSLVGQGPTYGYTF,TGCGCCAGCAGCTTGGTGGGACAGGGCCCGACCTATGGCTACACCTTC
TRBJ2-7,TRBV11-3,13,-,TRBD1,CASSPGTGQEQYF,TGTGCCAGCAGCCCAGGGACAGGGCAAGAGCAGTACTTC
TRBJ1-4,TRBV5-4,15,-,-,CASSLVPGTREKLFF,TGTGCCAGCAGCTTGGTCCCGGGGACTAGGGAAAAACTGTTTTTT
TRBJ2-3,TRBV4-1,13,-,-,CASSQSGTDTQYF,TGCGCCAGCAGCCAAAGTGGAACAGATACGCAGTATTTT
TRBJ1-4,TRBV6-1,17,-,TRBD1,CASSDQRQGRANEKLFF,TGTGCCAGCAGTGACCAACGACAGGGGAGGGCTAATGAAAAACTGTTTTTT
TRBJ1-1,TRBV7-9,14,-,-,CASSFEDSLTEAFF,TGTGCCAGCAGCTTTGAGGACAGCCTCACTGAAGCTTTCTTT
TRBJ1-4,TRBV6-6,14,-,TRBD1,CASSRGQGDEKLFF,TGTGCCAGCAGCCGAGGACAGGGCGACGAAAAACTGTTTTTT
TRBJ2-1,TRBV10-3,11,-,-,CAISENGEQFF,TGTGCCATCAGTGAGAATGGGGAGCAGTTCTTC
TRBJ1-1,TRBV5-1,18,-,TRBD1,CASSLVAPRDRARTEAFF,TGCGCCAGCAGCTTGGTGGCGCCCAGGGACAGGGCGAGGACTGAAGCTTTCTTT
TRBJ2-7,TRBV19,14,-,-,CACSSPTRSYEQYF,TGTGCCTGTAGTAGCCCTACAAGGTCCTACGAGCAGTACTTC
TRBJ1-3,TRBV9,16,-,-,CASSAGAGTTGNTIYF,TGTGCCAGCAGCGCCGGGGCGGGGACAACTGGAAACACCATATATTTT
TRBJ2-1,TRBV5-6,16,-,TRBD2,CASSPLSGGARVEQFF,TGTGCCAGCAGCCCTTTGAGCGGGGGGGCCCGGGTTGAGCAGTTCTTC
TRBJ1-3,TRBV2,12,few,-,CASSEGSDTIYF,TGTGCCAGCAGTGAGGGGAGTGACACCATATATTTT
TRBJ1-6,TRBV15,14,-,-,CATSRGGRGSPLHF,TGTGCCACCAGCAGGGGCGGACGGGGTTCACCCCTCCACTTT
TRBJ1-2,TRBV15,15,-,-,CATSRPGLTNYGYTF,TGTGCCACCAGCCGACCGGGGCTTACTAACTATGGCTACACCTTC
TRBJ1-2,TRBV30,15,once,-,CAWSEKRTSYYGYTF,TGTGCCTGGAGTGAGAAGCGAACCTCCTACTATGGCTACACCTTC
TRBJ2-5,TRBV11-2,13,-,-,CASSLDRQETQYF,TGTGCCAGCAGCTTAGACCGACAGGAGACCCAGTACTTC
TRBJ1-2,TRBV5-1,17,-,-,CASSPGGLVTGHYGYTF,TGCGCCAGCAGCCCAGGCGGTTTGGTCACAGGCCACTATGGCTACACCTTC
TRBJ2-3,TRBV7-9,15,-,-,CASSWSGLSTDTQYF,TGTGCCAGCAGCTGGTCGGGGCTTAGCACAGATACGCAGTATTTT
TRBJ1-1,TRBV7-2,19,once,-,CASSLDTPRRASMNTEAFF,TGTGCCAGCAGCTTAGATACCCCGAGACGGGCCTCCATGAACACTGAAGCTTTCTTT
TRBJ2-7,TRBV6-1,14,once,-,CASSELQGPYEQYF,TGTGCCAGCAGTGAACTACAGGGTCCCTACGAGCAGTACTTC
TRBJ1-5,TRBV27,13,-,-,CASSFDRNQPQHF,TGTGCCAGCAGTTTTGACCGGAATCAGCCCCAGCATTTT
TRBJ1-2,TRBV19,13,once,-,CASSSTGDYGYTF,TGTGCCAGTAGTAGTACAGGCGACTATGGCTACACCTTC
TRBJ1-6,TRBV7-9,15,-,-,CASSLGNSYNSPLHF,TGTGCCAGCAGCTTAGGGAACTCCTATAATTCACCCCTCCACTTT
TRBJ1-2,TRBV7-6,15,-,TRBD1,CASSQQPGQGYGYTF,TGTGCCAGCAGCCAACAACCGGGACAGGGTTATGGCTACACCTTC
TRBJ1-4,TRBV7-8,16,-,TRBD1,CASSPRGGDRNEKLFF,TGTGCCAGCAGCCCCAGAGGGGGGGACAGAAACGAAAAACTGTTTTTT